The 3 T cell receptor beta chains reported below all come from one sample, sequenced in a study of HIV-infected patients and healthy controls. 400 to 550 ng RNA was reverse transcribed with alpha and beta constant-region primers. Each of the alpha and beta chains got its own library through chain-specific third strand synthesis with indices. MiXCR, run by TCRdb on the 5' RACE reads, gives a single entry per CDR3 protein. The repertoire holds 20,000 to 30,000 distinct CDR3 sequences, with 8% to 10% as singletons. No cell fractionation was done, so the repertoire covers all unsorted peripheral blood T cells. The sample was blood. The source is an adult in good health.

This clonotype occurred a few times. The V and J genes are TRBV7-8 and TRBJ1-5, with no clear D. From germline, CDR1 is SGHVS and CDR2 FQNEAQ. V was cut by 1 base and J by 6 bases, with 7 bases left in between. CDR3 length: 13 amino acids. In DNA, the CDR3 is TGTGCCAGCAGCTTAGGGTTCCGTCAGCCCCAGCATTTT. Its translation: CASSLGFRQPQHF.

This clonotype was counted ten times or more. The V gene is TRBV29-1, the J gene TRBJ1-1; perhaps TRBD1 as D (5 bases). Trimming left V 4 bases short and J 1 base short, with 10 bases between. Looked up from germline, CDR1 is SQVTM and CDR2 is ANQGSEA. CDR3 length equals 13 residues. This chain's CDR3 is CSVVVGTNTEAFF. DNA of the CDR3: TGCAGCGTTGTCGTAGGGACGAACACTGAAGCTTTCTTT.

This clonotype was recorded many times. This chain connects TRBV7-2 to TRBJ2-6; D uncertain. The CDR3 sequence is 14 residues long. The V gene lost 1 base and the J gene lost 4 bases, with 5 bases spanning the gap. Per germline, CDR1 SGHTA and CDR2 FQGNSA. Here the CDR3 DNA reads TGTGCCAGCAGCTTAGGCGGCGGGGCCAACGTCCTGACTTTC. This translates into CASSLGGGANVLTF.